This T cell receptor beta chain was captured in a study of blood T cell repertoires in COVID-19. Assay: immunoSEQ multiplex PCR; the TCRdb copy retains only in-frame clones and omits some. The profile shows about 63,000 clones, 75% to 90% of them singletons. Seattle's enrolled individuals joined amid active infection and were then monitored longitudinally. The germline gives CDR1 MNHEY, CDR2 SMNVEV (reference sequence). V was pared by 4 bases and J by 2 bases, with 9 bases between. CDR3 size: 14 residues. The clonotype comes from a man aged 55 to 69 with COVID-19, enrolled during active disease. The sample was peripheral blood. The chain uses TRBV27 and TRBJ1-3; no reliable D call. In DNA form, the CDR3 reads TGTGCCAGCAGTTCCACGCCGGCTGGAAACACCATATATTTT. This encodes CASSSTPAGNTIYF.